These 32 T cell receptor beta chains were all obtained from the same sample, sequenced in a study of cytomegalovirus exposure and HLA in healthy donors. Primers: 60 Vbeta forward and 13 Jbeta reverse. The assay was immunoSEQ multiplex PCR, and TCRdb's table has in-frame clones only and misses some. The data show 100,000 to 150,000 clones, about three quarters seen once. Sequencing was carried out using PBMCs. These receptors were obtained from a human donor in good health.

With regard to this clone: Mismatch with germline at one junction end may stem from a read error. The chain links TRBV10-2 to TRBJ2-1; D ambiguous. This CDR3 spans 13 amino acids. Germline CDR1 reads WSHSY; CDR2 reads SAAADI. The CDR3 protein is CTSSESTGVRQFF. CDR3 coding DNA: TGCACCAGCAGTGAGTCGACCGGAGTCCGGCAGTTCTTC.

The chain has TRBV19 and TRBJ1-4; TRBD1 might be the D (5 bases). Trimming took off 5 bases at V and 11 bases at J, with 21 bases between the two ends. The CDR3 totals 15 residues. CDR1 and CDR2 (germline): LNHDA, SQIVND (reference sequence). The DNA for the CDR3 is TGTGCCAGTAGTGTCGACAGTACGTCTACGATGAAACTGTTTTTT. Translating gives CASSVDSTSTMKLFF.

The count of this clone is one. The V gene is TRBV28, the J gene TRBJ2-6; 7 positions match TRBD1. There are 18 residues in the CDR3. Unmatched junction bases numbered 10, after V lost 5 bases and J lost 0 bases. The germline V gene encodes CDR1 MDHEN and CDR2 SYDVKM. CDR3 region: CASSVPGQFFSGANVLTF. DNA of the CDR3: TGTGCCAGCAGTGTCCCGGGACAGTTCTTCTCTGGGGCCAACGTCCTGACTTTC.

This clone was seen only a few times. The chain is built from TRBV2 and TRBJ2-7, with D hard to call. The CDR3 extends over 12 amino acids. Germline V gene data show CDR1 as SNHLY and CDR2 as FYNNEI. V lost 5 bases, J lost 4 bases, and 9 bases lay in between. CDR3: CASSSQKYEQYF. CDR3 coding DNA: TGTGCCAGCAGTTCACAGAAATACGAGCAGTACTTC.

There are a few counts of this clone. This chain joins TRBV18 and TRBJ1-3; D not resolved. The length of the CDR3 is 16 residues. Germline V CDR1 and CDR2: KGHSH, LQKENI. Trimming removed 3 bases at V and 3 bases at J, with 15 bases between. The CDR3 sequence is CASSPPRGAGGNTIYF. CDR3 sequence (DNA): TGTGCCAGCTCACCGCCCCGGGGTGCAGGTGGAAACACCATATATTTT.

V and J are TRBV6-5 and TRBJ1-5; perhaps TRBD1 as D (5 bases). The germline V gene encodes CDR1 MNHEY and CDR2 SVGAGI. Trimming took off 2 bases at V and 6 bases at J, with 11 bases between the two ends. CDR3 length: 14 amino acids. The CDR3 loop reads CASSYRGFSQPQHF. The CDR3, as DNA: TGTGCCAGCAGTTACCGGGGGTTCTCTCAGCCCCAGCATTTT.

The rearrangement joins TRBV5-3 to TRBJ1-1; possibly TRBD1 for D (5 bases). TRBV5-3 is placed among ORFs of uncertain function. The CDR3 consists of 18 residues. V lost 4 bases to trimming and J lost 1 base, with 23 bases between them. In nucleotides, the CDR3 is TGTGCCAGAAGCCCCAGAACACTTTTCAGGGCCCAGAACACTGAAGCTTTCTTT. Translation: CARSPRTLFRAQNTEAFF.

The gene calls are TRBV5-4 and TRBJ2-5; no reliable D call. The DNA matches TRBJ2-7 better at its end, which makes the J call doubtful. The CDR3 length is 14 residues. Germline V lookup: CDR1 SGHNT, CDR2 YYREEE (reference sequence). The CDR3 DNA follows: TGTGCCAGCAGCTACGCTCCACGGTTCTACGAGCAGTACTTC. Translated: CASSYAPRFYEQYF.

The V gene is TRBV4-3, the J gene TRBJ2-7, with a possible D match to TRBD1 (6 bases). V shed 3 bases and J shed 2 bases, with 14 bases lying between them. The CDR3 totals 15 residues. Germline V lookup: CDR1 LGHNA, CDR2 YSLEER. The CDR3: CASSQEWTAAYEQYF. The CDR3 nucleotides read TGCGCCAGCAGCCAGGAATGGACAGCCGCCTACGAGCAGTACTTC.

Points on this clone: The junction shows a germline mismatch at one end, possibly a read error. The V call is TRBV5-4, the J call TRBJ2-7; 11 nucleotides line up with TRBD1. CDR1 SGHNT and CDR2 YYREEE come from the germline V gene (reference sequence). The CDR3 has 15 residues. The CDR3 sequence is CVSSLDRGLVGEQYF. The CDR3 coding sequence is TGTGTCAGCAGCTTGGACAGGGGGCTGGTGGGCGAGCAGTACTTC.

The J gene is TRBJ1-1, the V gene TRBV7-2; D is perhaps TRBD1 (5 bases). The V end lost 2 bases, the J end lost 4 bases, and 14 bases lay between the germline ends. Germline assignment: CDR1 SGHTA and CDR2 FQGNSA. The CDR3 loop spans 15 amino acids. The CDR3 loop reads CASSLQGNAITEAFF. The DNA for the CDR3 is TGTGCCAGCAGCTTACAGGGAAATGCCATCACTGAAGCTTTCTTT.

This chain links TRBV19 with TRBJ1-5; D might be TRBD1 (5 bases). Trimming shortened V by 4 bases and J by 1 base, and 11 bases separated the two germline ends. This CDR3 contains 15 residues. Germline assignment: CDR1 LNHDA and CDR2 SQIVND (reference sequence). In nucleotides, the CDR3 is TGTGCCAGTAGTACGCAGGGAACCAGCAATCAGCCCCAGCATTTT. Its translation: CASSTQGTSNQPQHF.

The chain recombines TRBV5-6 with TRBJ1-1; tentatively, D is TRBD1 (6 bases). CDR1 and CDR2 from the germline V gene are SGHDT and YYEEEE. V was trimmed by 4 bases and J by 1 base, leaving 17 bases between them. The CDR3 consists of 16 residues. For the CDR3, the DNA is TGTGCCAGCAGCCGAAACAGGGCTCTCGGGAACACTGAAGCTTTCTTT. Protein: CASSRNRALGNTEAFF.

The V gene is TRBV2, the J gene TRBJ2-7; D unclear. Germline V gene data show CDR1 as SNHLY and CDR2 as FYNNEI. V lost 7 bases, J lost 2 bases, and 15 bases lay in between. The CDR3 has 14 amino acids. For the CDR3, the DNA is TGTGCCAGCAAATCCATAGACGGAGCCTACGAGCAGTACTTC. Its translation is CASKSIDGAYEQYF.

This clone has only one observation. This chain's CDR3 is CASETSGGSNEQFF. CDR3 coding DNA: TGCGCCAGTGAAACTAGCGGGGGGTCGAATGAGCAGTTCTTC. The chain combines TRBV5-1 with TRBJ2-1; 12 bases agree with TRBD2. Germline CDR1 is SGHRS and CDR2 is YFSETQ. This CDR3 spans 14 amino acids. Trimming cost V 8 bases and J 7 bases; bases outside gene matches: 7.

V and J are TRBV5-4 and TRBJ1-3, with D maybe TRBD1 (6 bases). Trimming shortened V by 0 bases and J by 0 bases, and 13 bases separated the two germline ends. This CDR3 spans 17 amino acids. Germline-derived CDR1 and CDR2 are SGHNT and YYREEE (reference sequence). CDR3 sequence: CASSLALQGPSGNTIYF. The CDR3 DNA is TGTGCCAGCAGCTTGGCCCTACAGGGCCCCTCTGGAAACACCATATATTTT.

This chain uses TRBV29-1 with TRBJ2-7; 11 nucleotides line up with TRBD1. The CDR3 loop spans 13 amino acids. Germline trimming cut 3 bases from V and 6 bases from J; bases unmatched to any gene: 4. Per the germline V gene, CDR1 is SQVTM and CDR2 is ANQGSEA. DNA for the CDR3: TGCAGCGTTGAGGACAGGGGGCTGGGCGAGCAGTACTTC. Protein sequence: CSVEDRGLGEQYF.

This chain joins TRBV6-5 and TRBJ2-7, with D possibly TRBD1 on 6 matching bases. V lost 6 bases and J 2 bases, leaving 14 bases between the germline ends. CDR3 length: 14 residues. CDR1 is MNHEY and CDR2 is SVGAGI in the germline V gene. The chain's CDR3 is CASRRGISAYEQYF. In nucleotides, the CDR3 is TGTGCCAGCAGGAGGGGGATAAGCGCCTACGAGCAGTACTTC.

The chain combines TRBV27 with TRBJ1-2; D gene ambiguous. The CDR3 contains 16 residues. Looked up from germline, CDR1 is MNHEY and CDR2 is SMNVEV (reference sequence). V gave up 5 bases and J gave up 0 bases, with 16 bases separating them. The CDR3 loop is CASSPWRVGANYGYTF. CDR3 nucleotide sequence: TGTGCCAGCAGTCCCTGGAGGGTAGGAGCTAACTATGGCTACACCTTC.

The chain joins TRBV28 to TRBJ1-6; no clear D. This CDR3 has 13 residues. V lost 2 bases and J 6 bases, leaving 5 bases between the germline ends. Germline CDR1 and CDR2: MDHEN and SYDVKM. CDR3 in amino acids: CASSLLGNSPLHF. The CDR3 DNA is TGTGCCAGCAGTTTACTCGGTAATTCACCCCTCCACTTT.

This chain connects TRBV11-1 to TRBJ1-2; 8 bases agree with TRBD1. CDR3 size: 14 residues. V dropped 4 bases and J dropped 4; count of bases not matched to a gene: 5. Germline lookup yields CDR1 SGHAT and CDR2 FQDESV (reference sequence). CDR3 nucleotide sequence: TGTGCCAGCAGCTCCGGGACAGGCCTCTATGGCTACACCTTC. Amino acids: CASSSGTGLYGYTF.

This rearrangement joins TRBV7-2 to TRBJ1-3; 10 bases align to TRBD1. This CDR3 is built from 14 residues. V trimming: 1 base; J trimming: 9 bases; junction bases outside the gene matches: 3. Germline V gene data show CDR1 as SGHTA and CDR2 as FQGNSA. CDR3 DNA: TGTGCCAGCAGCTTAGAGGGACAGGGGACCACCATATATTTT. It is translated as CASSLEGQGTTIYF.

The V and J genes are TRBV7-2 and TRBJ2-1; 11 nucleotides agree with TRBD2. Germline loops: CDR1 SGHTA, CDR2 FQGNSA. V lost 6 bases and J lost 4; bases outside the gene matches: 5. The CDR3 extends over 15 amino acids. This CDR3 is CASRNLAGGYNEQFF. The CDR3 nucleotides read TGTGCCAGCAGGAACCTAGCGGGGGGTTACAATGAGCAGTTCTTC.

The count of this clone is one. The J gene is TRBJ1-2, the V gene TRBV7-9; TRBD1 agrees at 8 bases. J was trimmed by 4 bases and V by 5 bases; bases with no gene match: 6. CDR3 length equals 14 residues. Looked up from germline, CDR1 is SEHNR and CDR2 is FQNEAQ (reference sequence). The CDR3 DNA sequence: TGTGCCAGCAGCCTTTTCGGGACAGGCTATGGCTACACCTTC. Translated, it gives CASSLFGTGYGYTF.

The V and J genes are TRBV4-3 and TRBJ1-2; D unresolved. The germline V gene encodes CDR1 LGHNA and CDR2 YSLEER. The CDR3 loop spans 14 amino acids. V lost 0 bases, J lost 0 bases, and 5 bases lay in between. In DNA, the CDR3 is TGCGCCAGCAGCCAAGACATAGCTAACTATGGCTACACCTTC. This encodes CASSQDIANYGYTF.

This clone appeared once. The chain carries TRBV9 and TRBJ2-1, with D possibly matching TRBD2 (7 bases). Deletions cut 0 bases from V and 7 bases from J, with 14 bases between. This CDR3 is 15 amino acids long. CDR1 is SGDLS and CDR2 is YYNGEE in the germline V gene. This CDR3 is CASSVEGGPKNEQFF. The CDR3 region has the DNA TGTGCCAGCAGCGTAGAGGGGGGGCCAAAGAATGAGCAGTTCTTC.

In regard to this clone: At one of its ends the junction is not consistent with the germline gene, which may arise from a read error. The rearrangement joins TRBV27 to TRBJ2-3, with 7 bases that match TRBD1. Germline-derived CDR1 and CDR2 are MNHEY and SMNVEV (reference sequence). This CDR3 region has 11 residues. CDR3 nucleotide sequence: TGTGCCAGCGGGGCATTCCGCGGACAGGTCTTT. The encoded protein is CASGAFRGQVF.

This chain connects TRBV7-9 to TRBJ2-4; a possible D gene is TRBD1 (7 bases). V was trimmed by 1 base and J by 1 base, leaving 17 bases between them. This CDR3 has 18 amino acids. Per germline, CDR1 SEHNR and CDR2 FQNEAQ (reference sequence). CDR3: CASSLVAGGYSAKNIQYF. In nucleotides, the CDR3 is TGTGCCAGCAGCTTAGTGGCAGGGGGGTATAGTGCCAAAAACATTCAGTACTTC. Full variable domain (outside the CDR3, taken from reference TRBV7-9 and TRBJ2-4): DTGVSQNPRHKITKRGQNVTFRCDPISEHNRLYWYRQTLGQGPEFLTYFQNEAQLEKSRLLSDRFSAERPKGSFSTLEIQRTEQGDSAMYLCASSLVAGGYSAKNIQYFGAGTRLSVL.

The V call is TRBV4-3, the J call TRBJ1-4, with no clear D. Per the germline V gene, CDR1 is LGHNA and CDR2 is YSLEER. CDR3 size: 15 residues. Trimming shortened V by 1 base and J by 7 bases, and 13 bases separated the two germline ends. The CDR3 region is CASSQVSSGVEKLFF. As DNA, the CDR3 is TGCGCCAGCAGCCAAGTATCGTCAGGCGTTGAAAAACTGTTTTTT.

V and J are TRBV21-1 and TRBJ2-5; the listed D gene, TRBD1, was not tested against the DNA. TRBV21-1 is annotated as a pseudogene. CDR3 size: 13 residues. The CDR3 DNA reads as TGTGCCAGCAGGCCCCAGGGGCAAGAGACCCAGTACTTC. Translation: CASRPQGQETQYF.

This clone was observed a handful of times. For the CDR3, the DNA is TGCGCCAGCCGACTAGCCGGGAGTGAGACCCAGTACTTC. Translating gives CASRLAGSETQYF. The chain carries TRBV5-1 and TRBJ2-5; 7 bases fit TRBD2. CDR1 and CDR2 (germline): SGHRS, YFSETQ. This CDR3 region has 13 residues. The ends lost 7 bases at V and 5 bases at J; junction bases unmatched: 8.

V is TRBV6-1 and J is TRBJ1-4, with TRBD1 matching over 9 bases. Germline CDR1 MNHNS, CDR2 SASEGT. J was trimmed by 7 bases and V by 4 bases; bases with no gene match: 7. This CDR3 comprises 15 residues. This CDR3 is CASSVTGGKGEKLFF. The CDR3 DNA sequence: TGTGCCAGCAGTGTGACAGGGGGGAAGGGTGAAAAACTGTTTTTT.